This T cell receptor (beta chain) stems from a study of cytotoxic CD8 clonotypes in ibrutinib-treated CLL. Study details: After a median of about 70 months, 14 patients stayed remitted and 12 progressed; responses had been partial in about 24 and complete in 2.

TCRdb's table, derived via immunoSEQ multiplex PCR, lists solely in-frame clones and lacks some. In the table there are approximately 150,000 clones, more than 80% of which are singletons. Genomic DNA (about 2 micrograms) was obtained from cryopreserved PBMCs for construction of TCR beta libraries. From germline, CDR1 is SGHNT and CDR2 YENEEA. Between the trimmed V and J ends, which lost 2 bases and 5 bases, there was a span of 12 bases. There are 14 residues in the CDR3. Sequencing was performed on PBMCs, taken after 24 months of ibrutinib treatment. The rearrangement links TRBV11-3 to TRBJ1-1; possible D gene TRBD1, 5 bases. The source of this sequence is a human donor with chronic lymphocytic leukemia. CDR3 coding DNA: TGTGCCAGCAGCTTATCCGGGGCGGGAACTGAAGCTTTCTTT. Translation: CASSLSGAGTEAFF.